A selection of T cell receptor beta chains follows, all from one sample in a study of cytomegalovirus exposure and HLA in healthy donors. Assay: immunoSEQ multiplex PCR; the TCRdb copy retains only in-frame clones and omits some. The sample has some 150,000 clones; roughly 71% are singletons. Source material: PBMCs. The receptors derive from a woman aged 40 to 49 in good health and CMV-seronegative. Each CDR3 is given with its conserved first and last residue. Fields, in order: V gene, clone size, J gene, D gene, CDR3 protein, CDR3 DNA. D genes are given only for firm matches. Expanded clones are given a class, and other clones once, few, many or no size at all.

>TRBV9|NA|TRBJ1-5|NA
CASSVDRDGNQPQHF
TGTGCCAGCAGCGTAGACAGGGACGGCAATCAGCCCCAGCATTTT
>TRBV15|NA|TRBJ1-4|TRBD1
CATSRQGAFGQKLFF
TGTGCCACCAGCCGTCAGGGGGCCTTCGGGCAAAAACTGTTTTTT
>TRBV25-1|NA|TRBJ2-7|TRBD1
CASSPTGPYEQYF
TGTGCCAGCAGTCCGACAGGGCCCTACGAGCAGTACTTC
>TRBV4-1|NA|TRBJ1-2|TRBD1
CASSQDSQGAGYGYTF
TGCGCCAGCAGCCAAGATTCACAGGGGGCCGGGTATGGCTACACCTTC
>TRBV5-4|NA|TRBJ1-2|TRBD1
CASSAPGQGAAGYTF
TGTGCCAGCAGCGCACCGGGACAGGGGGCTGCCGGCTACACCTTC
>TRBV6-5|NA|TRBJ1-4|NA
CASRGGHEKLFF
TGTGCCAGCAGAGGGGGACATGAAAAACTGTTTTTT
>TRBV14|few|TRBJ1-1|TRBD1
CASSQQKGQGRGTEAFF
TGTGCCAGCAGCCAACAAAAGGGACAGGGCCGGGGAACTGAAGCTTTCTTT
>TRBV9|NA|TRBJ1-3|TRBD1
CASSVAPTGYATIYF
TGTGCCAGCAGCGTGGCGCCGACAGGGTATGCCACCATATATTTT
>TRBV30|NA|TRBJ1-1|NA
CAWSVLSEAFF
TGTGCCTGGAGTGTACTCTCCGAAGCTTTCTTT
>TRBV5-1|NA|TRBJ1-5|TRBD1
CASSLGGTAYQPQHF
TGCGCCAGCAGCTTGGGGGGGACAGCCTATCAGCCCCAGCATTTT
>TRBV9|NA|TRBJ2-1|TRBD2
CASSVDGGGAWYEQFF
TGTGCCAGCAGCGTAGATGGCGGGGGGGCTTGGTATGAGCAGTTCTTC
>TRBV18|NA|TRBJ1-2|TRBD1
CASSPPDRVGYGYTF
TGTGCCAGCTCACCACCAGACAGGGTCGGCTATGGCTACACCTTC
>TRBV7-9|NA|TRBJ1-6|NA
CASSLSENSPLHF
TGTGCCAGCAGCTTATCTGAGAATTCACCCCTCCACTTT
>TRBV29-1|NA|TRBJ1-1|TRBD1
CSVESDRGLTEAFF
TGCAGCGTTGAATCGGACAGGGGGCTGACTGAAGCTTTCTTT
>TRBV19|NA|TRBJ2-1|NA
CASSISRISYNEQFF
TGTGCCAGTAGTATCTCGCGGATCTCCTACAATGAGCAGTTCTTC
>TRBV7-9|few|TRBJ1-1|TRBD1
CASKEGALTEAFF
TGTGCCAGCAAGGAGGGGGCATTGACTGAAGCTTTCTTT
>TRBV11-2|NA|TRBJ1-1|NA
CASRRQVNTEAFF
TGTGCCAGCAGGAGACAGGTGAACACTGAAGCTTTCTTT
>TRBV6-4|NA|TRBJ1-5|TRBD1
CASSPQGNQPQHF
TGTGCCAGCAGTCCACAGGGGAATCAGCCCCAGCATTTT
>TRBV2|NA|TRBJ1-3|NA
CASSARTMISGNTIYF
TGTGCCAGCAGTGCTAGGACAATGATTTCTGGAAACACCATATATTTT
>TRBV27|NA|TRBJ1-1|NA
CASSFRGRGGTEAFF
TGTGCCAGCAGTTTCCGGGGGCGGGGGGGAACTGAAGCTTTCTTT
>TRBV6-5|NA|TRBJ2-1|TRBD1
CASSRRDSSYNEQFF
TGTGCCAGCAGTCGACGGGACAGCTCCTACAATGAGCAGTTCTTC
>TRBV5-6|NA|TRBJ2-3|TRBD1
CASSLGQGKTDTQYF
TGTGCCAGCAGCTTGGGACAGGGAAAGACAGATACGCAGTATTTT
>TRBV18|few|TRBJ2-2|TRBD2
CASSPQSGVFGELFF
TGTGCCAGCTCACCACAAAGCGGGGTCTTCGGGGAGCTGTTTTTT
>TRBV19|once|TRBJ2-2|TRBD2
CASGTSGNTGELFF
TGTGCCAGTGGTACTAGCGGTAACACCGGGGAGCTGTTTTTT
>TRBV7-2|NA|TRBJ2-4|TRBD1
CASSRLSGQGIKNIQYF
TGTGCCAGCAGCCGATTATCGGGACAGGGCATAAAAAACATTCAGTACTTC
>TRBV7-9|few|TRBJ1-5|NA
CASSQPPYRDSNQPQHF
TGTGCCAGCAGCCAACCTCCTTACAGGGATAGCAATCAGCCCCAGCATTTT
>TRBV19|NA|TRBJ1-1|NA
CASSVTTEAFF
TGTGCCAGTAGTGTAACGACAGAAGCTTTCTTT